This T cell receptor (beta chain) was identified during a study of blood T cell repertoires in COVID-19. Study context: Samples representing acute and convalescent COVID-19 were sourced from the United States, Italy and Spain. Sources were T cells, B-cell-depleted T cells, or PBMCs; the material itself was cDNA or gDNA.

The table lists this clone with a few counts. In the original processing: Counts of nucleated cells, estimated from reference gene primer amplification, were obtained. Assay used: immunoSEQ multiplex PCR; TCRdb lists only in-frame clones, some missing. That table is the source of V, J and clone size, and D and trimming were worked out from the DNA. This table has about 170,000 clones, 84% appearing once. Germline CDR1 is KGHDR and CDR2 is SFDVKD. Deletions cut 6 bases from V and 9 bases from J, with 8 bases between. CDR3 length: 11 amino acids. Sequenced sample: peripheral blood. This sequence originates from a middle-aged man who had recovered from COVID-19. The chain uses TRBV24-1 and TRBJ2-1; D perhaps matches TRBD1 (5 bases). This CDR3 is CATSQGSEQFF. CDR3 bases: TGTGCCACCAGTCAGGGATCTGAGCAGTTCTTC.